Below are 16 T cell receptor beta chains sequenced from a single sample in a study of T cells in Graves' hyperthyroidism and ophthalmopathy. Amplified regions were TCR beta CDR3 sequences from RNA transcripts. The HTBI primer set was used in a first-round RT-PCR of the TCR CDR3. MiXCR was run by TCRdb on the multiplex PCR reads, yielding one entry per CDR3 protein. In the table there are approximately 600,000 distinct CDR3 sequences, about 20% of which are singletons. The material sequenced was blood. The receptors shown here come from a man aged 25-40 years with Graves' ophthalmopathy.

The chain has TRBV10-3 and TRBJ2-1; TRBD2 aligns across 7 bases. CDR3 size: 15 residues. CDR1 is ENHRY and CDR2 is SYGVKD in the germline V gene. V dropped 5 bases and J dropped 6; count of bases not matched to a gene: 10. The DNA for the CDR3 is TGTGCCATCAGTAAGGGGAGGGAGGGCCTCAATGAGCAGTTCTTC. Protein product: CAISKGREGLNEQFF.

As for this clonotype: This may stem from a read error, because a much larger clone lies one nucleotide away. The chain recombines TRBV4-3 with TRBJ1-2; 11 bases fit TRBD1. This CDR3 spans 14 amino acids. Germline CDR1 is LGHNA and CDR2 is YSLEER. The chain's CDR3 is CTSSQGTGGYGYTF. In DNA, the CDR3 is TGCACCAGCAGCCAAGGGACAGGGGGCTATGGCTACACCTTC.

A few counts support this clonotype. The chain recombines TRBV12-5 with TRBJ1-1, with 8 bases identical to TRBD1. V trimming: 5 bases; J trimming: 4 bases; junction bases outside the gene matches: 9. This CDR3 is 15 amino acids long. Germline V gene data show CDR1 as LGHNT and CDR2 as FRNRAP. CDR3 nucleotides: TGTGCTAGTGGTCCCGCGGACAGGGCCGGCACTGAAGCTTTCTTT. Amino acid sequence: CASGPADRAGTEAFF.

This clonotype has a count of ten or more. The chain carries TRBV5-1 and TRBJ2-5; D possibly corresponds to TRBD1 (6 bases). This CDR3 region has 16 residues. Germline assignment: CDR1 SGHRS and CDR2 YFSETQ. The V and J ends lost 4 bases and 0 bases respectively, with 16 bases between them. The CDR3 reads CASSTVTGWYQETQYF. Here the CDR3 DNA reads TGCGCCAGCAGCACCGTGACAGGATGGTACCAAGAGACCCAGTACTTC.

This clonotype was counted ten times or more. The gene calls are TRBV20-1 and TRBJ1-1; no reliable D call. Germline V gene sequence: CDR1 DFQATT, CDR2 SNEGSKA (reference sequence). CDR3 length: 12 amino acids. V was shortened by 3 bases and J by 5 bases, with 10 bases between the two germline ends. The CDR3 here is CSASWGETEAFF. The CDR3 nucleotides read TGCAGTGCTAGTTGGGGAGAAACTGAAGCTTTCTTT.

The chain employs TRBV15 and TRBJ1-6, with D uncertain. CDR3 length equals 17 residues. The V and J ends lost 0 bases and 0 bases respectively, with 9 bases between them. Germline assignment: CDR1 LNHNV and CDR2 YYDKDF (reference sequence). CDR3 coding DNA: TGTGCCACCAGCAGAGAAGGGTCGAGCTCCTATAATTCACCCCTCCACTTT. Residues: CATSREGSSSYNSPLHF.

This clonotype has at least ten counts. J is TRBJ2-7 and V is TRBV3-1; 7 bases agree with TRBD1. The CDR3 runs to 15 residues. Germline trimming cut 3 bases from V and 1 base from J; bases unmatched to any gene: 6. Germline V gene data show CDR1 as LGHDT and CDR2 as YNNKEL (reference sequence). The CDR3 region has the DNA TGTGCCAGCAGCCACCGACAGGGTGGGTCCTACGAGCAGTACTTC. Protein sequence: CASSHRQGGSYEQYF.

In its sample, this clonotype was seen a few times. V usage is TRBV4-3 and J usage is TRBJ2-7; maybe TRBD1 (6 bases). V dropped 0 bases and J dropped 1 base, with 10 bases sitting between them. Germline V gene lookup returns CDR1 LGHNA and CDR2 YSLEER. This CDR3 is 15 amino acids long. The CDR3 spells CASSQDRDISYEQYF. The CDR3 DNA sequence: TGCGCCAGCAGCCAAGACAGGGACATATCCTACGAGCAGTACTTC.

This clonotype was observed a few times. The V call is TRBV6-5, the J call TRBJ1-3; D remains unclear. The CDR3 extends over 15 amino acids. In germline, CDR1 is MNHEY, CDR2 SVGAGI. Trimming shortened V by 2 bases and J by 0 bases, and 8 bases separated the two germline ends. CDR3 residues: CASSYGPSSGNTIYF. The DNA for the CDR3 is TGTGCCAGCAGTTACGGGCCCAGCTCTGGAAACACCATATATTTT.

This clonotype was seen only a few times. The V and J genes are TRBV5-8 and TRBJ2-5; 12 positions match TRBD1. Germline V CDR1 and CDR2: SGHTS, YDEGEE. The CDR3 is made up of 16 amino acids. Germline trimming cut 3 bases from V and 5 bases from J; bases unmatched to any gene: 8. CDR3 DNA sequence: TGTGCCAGCAGCTCATCCGCCGGGACAGGGGGCGAGACCCAGTACTTC. Amino acids: CASSSSAGTGGETQYF.

This clonotype was seen many times. The chain joins TRBV7-9 to TRBJ2-1, with 12 bases matching TRBD1. The junction had 9 bases not matched to a gene; V was cut back by 4 bases and J by 8 bases. The CDR3 is made up of 16 amino acids. CDR1 SEHNR and CDR2 FQNEAQ come from the germline V gene (reference sequence). For the CDR3, the DNA is TGTGCCAGCAGCTCCCGGGACAGGGGGCGCGTCGATGAGCAGTTCTTC. It is translated as CASSSRDRGRVDEQFF.

The table lists this clonotype with a few counts. The chain recombines TRBV6-1 with TRBJ2-7; 7 bases line up with TRBD1. The trim removed 2 bases at V and 6 bases at J, leaving 13 bases unmatched. CDR3 length: 16 amino acids. Per germline, CDR1 MNHNS and CDR2 SASEGT. The CDR3 reads CASSELSLGQKGEQYF. The DNA for the CDR3 is TGTGCCAGCAGTGAATTGTCACTGGGACAGAAGGGCGAGCAGTACTTC.

J is TRBJ2-7 and V is TRBV6-1; 13 bases match TRBD2. V was pared by 6 bases and J by 3 bases, with 5 bases of the junction left unmatched. This CDR3 has 15 residues. Germline V gene data show CDR1 as MNHNS and CDR2 as SASEGT. CDR3 residues: CASSNGLAGVYEQYF. CDR3 in DNA: TGTGCCAGCAGCAACGGACTAGCGGGAGTCTACGAGCAGTACTTC.

This clonotype showed up many times. V and J are TRBV14 and TRBJ2-2; D not resolved. CDR3 length: 12 amino acids. CDR1 is SGHDN, CDR2 FVKESK, per germline. Trimming shortened V by 1 base and J by 7 bases, and 4 bases separated the two germline ends. The CDR3 nucleotides are TGTGCCAGCAGCCAAGGAGTCGGGGAGCTGTTTTTT. Translating it yields CASSQGVGELFF.

Ten or more counts support this clonotype. The V and J genes are TRBV13 and TRBJ2-5; D could derive from TRBD1 or TRBD2 (6 bases each). Trimming pared 3 bases from V and 2 bases from J, leaving 13 bases between. Looked up from germline, CDR1 is PRHDT and CDR2 is FYEKMQ (reference sequence). The CDR3 spans 15 residues. This CDR3 is CASSFAGHRQETQYF. CDR3 DNA sequence: TGTGCCAGCAGCTTCGCGGGACACAGACAAGAGACCCAGTACTTC.

This chain joins TRBV5-1 and TRBJ2-1, with D possibly TRBD1 on 6 matching bases. V was cut by 0 bases and J by 4 bases, with 14 bases left in between. Germline V gives CDR1 SGHRS, CDR2 YFSETQ. The CDR3 covers 16 residues. CDR3: CASSLVNREGYNEQFF. Here the CDR3 DNA reads TGCGCCAGCAGCTTGGTTAACAGGGAAGGGTACAATGAGCAGTTCTTC.